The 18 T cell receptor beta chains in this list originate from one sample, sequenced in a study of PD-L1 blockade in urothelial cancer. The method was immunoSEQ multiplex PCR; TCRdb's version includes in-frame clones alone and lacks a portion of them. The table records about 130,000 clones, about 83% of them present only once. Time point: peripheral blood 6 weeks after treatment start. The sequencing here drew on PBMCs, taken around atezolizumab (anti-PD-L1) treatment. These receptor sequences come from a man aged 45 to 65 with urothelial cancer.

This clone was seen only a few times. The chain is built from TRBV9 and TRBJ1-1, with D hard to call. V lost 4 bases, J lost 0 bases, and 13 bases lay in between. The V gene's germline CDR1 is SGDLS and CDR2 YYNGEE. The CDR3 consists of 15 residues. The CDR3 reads CASSPRVSVNTEAFF. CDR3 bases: TGTGCCAGCAGCCCTCGTGTCAGCGTGAACACTGAAGCTTTCTTT.

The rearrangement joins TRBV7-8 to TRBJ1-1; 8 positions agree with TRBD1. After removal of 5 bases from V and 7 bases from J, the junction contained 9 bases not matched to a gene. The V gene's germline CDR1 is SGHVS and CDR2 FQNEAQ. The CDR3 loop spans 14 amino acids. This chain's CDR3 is CASSIGTGRREAFF. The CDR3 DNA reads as TGTGCCAGCAGCATCGGGACAGGACGGCGTGAAGCTTTCTTT. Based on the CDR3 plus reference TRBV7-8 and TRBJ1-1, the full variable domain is GAGVSQSPRYKVAKRGQDVALRCDPISGHVSLFWYQQALGQGPEFLTYFQNEAQLDKSGLPSDRFFAERPEGSVSTLKIQRTQQEDSAVYLCASSIGTGRREAFFGQGTRLTVV.

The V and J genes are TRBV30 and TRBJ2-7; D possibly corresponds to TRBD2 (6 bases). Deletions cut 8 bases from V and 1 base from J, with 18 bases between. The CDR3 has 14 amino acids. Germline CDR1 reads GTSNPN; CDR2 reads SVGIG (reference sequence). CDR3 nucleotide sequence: TGTGCCGGGGGTCGGAGACTAGGTTCCTACGAGCAGTACTTC. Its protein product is CAGGRRLGSYEQYF.

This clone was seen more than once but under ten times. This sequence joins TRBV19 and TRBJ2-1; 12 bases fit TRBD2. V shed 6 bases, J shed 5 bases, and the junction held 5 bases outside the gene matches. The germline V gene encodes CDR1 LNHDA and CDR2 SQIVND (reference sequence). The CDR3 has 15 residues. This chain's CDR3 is CASSTLAGGNNEQFF. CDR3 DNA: TGTGCCAGTAGCACACTAGCGGGAGGAAACAATGAGCAGTTCTTC.

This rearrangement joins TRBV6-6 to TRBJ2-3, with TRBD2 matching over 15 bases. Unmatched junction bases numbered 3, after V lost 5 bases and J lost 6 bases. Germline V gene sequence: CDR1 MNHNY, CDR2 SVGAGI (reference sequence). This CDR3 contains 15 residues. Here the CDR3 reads CASSTGTSGRDTQYF. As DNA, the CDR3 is TGTGCCAGCAGTACCGGGACTAGCGGGAGGGATACGCAGTATTTT.

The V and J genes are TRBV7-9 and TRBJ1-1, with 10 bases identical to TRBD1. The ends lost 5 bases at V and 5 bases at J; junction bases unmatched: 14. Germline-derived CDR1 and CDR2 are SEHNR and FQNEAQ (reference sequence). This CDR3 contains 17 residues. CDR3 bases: TGTGCCAGCAGCCCCCACAACACTGGACAGGGGGGGACTGAAGCTTTCTTT. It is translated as CASSPHNTGQGGTEAFF. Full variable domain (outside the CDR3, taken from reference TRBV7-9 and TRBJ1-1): DTGVSQNPRHKITKRGQNVTFRCDPISEHNRLYWYRQTLGQGPEFLTYFQNEAQLEKSRLLSDRFSAERPKGSFSTLEIQRTEQGDSAMYLCASSPHNTGQGGTEAFFGQGTRLTVV.

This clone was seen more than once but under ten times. CDR3 sequence reads: CASSQQVYTEAFF. The DNA for the CDR3 is TGTGCCAGCTCACAACAGGTGTACACTGAAGCTTTCTTT. The chain combines TRBV18 with TRBJ1-1; a weak D match, TRBD1 (5 bases). V shed 4 bases and J shed 3 bases, with 9 bases lying between them. Germline loops: CDR1 KGHSH, CDR2 LQKENI. The CDR3 covers 13 residues.

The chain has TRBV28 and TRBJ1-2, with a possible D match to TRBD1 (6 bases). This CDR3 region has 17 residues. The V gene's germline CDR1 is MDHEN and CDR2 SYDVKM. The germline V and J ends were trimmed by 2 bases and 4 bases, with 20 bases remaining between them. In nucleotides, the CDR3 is TGTGCCAGCAGTTTAGGCAGGGCGGGGGGCGTTGGCTATGGCTACACCTTC. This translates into CASSLGRAGGVGYGYTF.

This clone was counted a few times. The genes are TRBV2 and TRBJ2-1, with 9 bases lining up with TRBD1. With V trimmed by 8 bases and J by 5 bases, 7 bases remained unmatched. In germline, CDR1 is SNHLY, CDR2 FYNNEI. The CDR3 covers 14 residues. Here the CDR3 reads CASLRDRANNEQFF. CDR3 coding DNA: TGTGCCAGCCTCCGGGACAGGGCAAACAATGAGCAGTTCTTC.

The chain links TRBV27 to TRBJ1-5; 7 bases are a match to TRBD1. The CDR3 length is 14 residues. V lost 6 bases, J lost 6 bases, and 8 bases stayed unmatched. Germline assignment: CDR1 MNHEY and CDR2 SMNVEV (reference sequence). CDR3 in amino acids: CASRSTGDGQPQHF. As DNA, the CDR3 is TGTGCCAGCAGATCTACAGGGGACGGTCAGCCCCAGCATTTT.

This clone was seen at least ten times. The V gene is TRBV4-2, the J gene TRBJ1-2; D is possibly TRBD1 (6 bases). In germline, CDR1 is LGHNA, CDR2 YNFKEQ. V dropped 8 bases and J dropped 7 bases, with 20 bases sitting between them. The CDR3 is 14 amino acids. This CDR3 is CASGTPGTQGGYTF. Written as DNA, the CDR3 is TGTGCCAGCGGGACCCCCGGGACACAGGGTGGCTACACCTTC.

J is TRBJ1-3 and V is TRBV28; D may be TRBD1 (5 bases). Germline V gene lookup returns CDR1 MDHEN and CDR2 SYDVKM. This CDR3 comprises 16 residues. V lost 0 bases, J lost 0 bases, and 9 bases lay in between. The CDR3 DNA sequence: TGTGCCAGCAGTTTATGGGGGCCCTACTCTGGAAACACCATATATTTT. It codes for CASSLWGPYSGNTIYF.

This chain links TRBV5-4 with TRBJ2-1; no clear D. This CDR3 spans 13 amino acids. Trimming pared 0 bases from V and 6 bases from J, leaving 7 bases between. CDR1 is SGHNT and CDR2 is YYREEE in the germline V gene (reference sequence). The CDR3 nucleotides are TGTGCCAGCAGCTTGGAACAGCTCAATGAGCAGTTCTTC. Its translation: CASSLEQLNEQFF.

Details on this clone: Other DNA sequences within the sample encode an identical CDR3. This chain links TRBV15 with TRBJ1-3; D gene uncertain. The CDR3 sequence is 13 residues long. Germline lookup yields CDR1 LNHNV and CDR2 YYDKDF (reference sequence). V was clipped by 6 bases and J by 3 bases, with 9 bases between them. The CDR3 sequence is CATSGPIGNTIYF. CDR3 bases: TGTGCCACCAGTGGGCCTATTGGAAACACCATATATTTT. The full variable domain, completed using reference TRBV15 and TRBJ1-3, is DAMVIQNPRYQVTQFGKPVTLSCSQTLNHNVMYWYQQKSSQAPKLLFHYYDKDFNNEADTPDNFQSRRPNTSFCFLDIRSPGLGDTAMYLCATSGPIGNTIYFGEGSWLTVV.

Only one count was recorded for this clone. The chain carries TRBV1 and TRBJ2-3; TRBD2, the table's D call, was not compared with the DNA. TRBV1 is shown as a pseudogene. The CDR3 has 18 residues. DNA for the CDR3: TGCACCAGCAGCCAATGCCCCGATAGCGGGAGATTATCAGATACGCAGTATTTT. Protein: CTSSQCPDSGRLSDTQYF.

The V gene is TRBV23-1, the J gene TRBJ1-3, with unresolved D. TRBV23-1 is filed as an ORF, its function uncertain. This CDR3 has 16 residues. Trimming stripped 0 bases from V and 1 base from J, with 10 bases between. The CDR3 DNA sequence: TGCGCCAGCAGTCAATCCGCGGCTGCGTCTGGAAACACCATATATTTT. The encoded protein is CASSQSAAASGNTIYF.

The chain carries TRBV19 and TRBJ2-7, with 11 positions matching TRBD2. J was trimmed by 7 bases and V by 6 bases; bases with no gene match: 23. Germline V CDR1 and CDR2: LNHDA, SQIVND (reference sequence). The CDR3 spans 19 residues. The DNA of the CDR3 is TGTGCCAGTAGACCCACGAGCCCTGGCGACATAGCGGGAGGGCGGGAGCAGTACTTC. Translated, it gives CASRPTSPGDIAGGREQYF.

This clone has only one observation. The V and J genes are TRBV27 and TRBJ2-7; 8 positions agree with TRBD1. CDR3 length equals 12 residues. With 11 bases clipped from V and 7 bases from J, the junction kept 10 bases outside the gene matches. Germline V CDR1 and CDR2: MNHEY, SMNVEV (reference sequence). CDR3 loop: CASLDRAGEQYF. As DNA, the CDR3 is TGTGCCTCGTTGGACAGGGCGGGAGAGCAGTACTTC.